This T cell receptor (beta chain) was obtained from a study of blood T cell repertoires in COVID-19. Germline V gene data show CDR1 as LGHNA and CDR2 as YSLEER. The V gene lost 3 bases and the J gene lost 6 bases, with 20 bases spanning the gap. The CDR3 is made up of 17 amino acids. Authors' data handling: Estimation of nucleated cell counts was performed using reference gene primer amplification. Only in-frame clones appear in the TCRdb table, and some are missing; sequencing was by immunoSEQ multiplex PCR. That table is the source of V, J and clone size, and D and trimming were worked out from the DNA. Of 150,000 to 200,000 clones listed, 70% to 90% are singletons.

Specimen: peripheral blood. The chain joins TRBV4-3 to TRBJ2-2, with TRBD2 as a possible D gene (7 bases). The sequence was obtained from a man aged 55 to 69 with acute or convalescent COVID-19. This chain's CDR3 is CASSHAPRGAGSGELFF. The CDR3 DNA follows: TGCGCCAGCAGCCATGCACCTCGGGGGGCGGGATCCGGGGAGCTGTTTTTT.